Below are 8 T cell receptor beta chains sequenced from a single sample in a study of post-analysis software for immune sequencing data. Study-level findings and limits: Patients had higher frequencies than controls of roughly 5 TRBV segments, including TRBV5-6, TRBV5-1 and TRBV20-1.

No antigens are known for them. Sequencing libraries made from TCR beta cDNA carried unique molecular identifiers. One entry per CDR3 protein results from TCRdb running MiXCR on the PCR reads. Among roughly 200,000 distinct CDR3 sequences listed, 25% to 35% were seen once. The sample taken for sequencing was blood. Receptors originate from a girl aged 2-17 years with multiple sclerosis.

The rearrangement uses TRBV6-5 and TRBJ1-3; 7 nucleotides line up with TRBD1. The CDR3 loop spans 16 amino acids. V gave up 2 bases and J gave up 0 bases; unmatched junction bases: 4. Germline CDR1 and CDR2: MNHEY and SVGAGI. CDR3 region: CASSYGTAGSGNTIYF. CDR3 sequence (DNA): TGTGCCAGCAGTTACGGGACAGCGGGCTCTGGAAACACCATATATTTT.

This clonotype was detected a few times. The genes are TRBV4-1 and TRBJ2-1; 8 bases are a match to TRBD2. CDR1 and CDR2 (germline): MGHRA, YSYEKL. The trim removed 1 base at V and 4 bases at J, leaving 6 bases unmatched. The CDR3 runs 16 residues. CDR3 sequence reads: CASSQGPGGGYNEQFF. In DNA form, the CDR3 reads TGCGCCAGCAGCCAAGGGCCGGGAGGGGGATACAATGAGCAGTTCTTC.

The V gene is TRBV21-1, the J gene TRBJ1-2; the table's D call, TRBD1, has no DNA check behind it. TRBV21-1 is classified as a pseudogene. The CDR3 covers 16 residues. Here the CDR3 reads CASSKISPGEAWGYTF. CDR3 nucleotide sequence: TGTGCCAGCAGCAAAATCTCCCCAGGGGAAGCGTGGGGCTACACCTTC.

The chain uses TRBV7-9 and TRBJ2-3; 7 bases agree with TRBD1. Looked up from germline, CDR1 is SEHNR and CDR2 is FQNEAQ (reference sequence). This CDR3 spans 16 amino acids. Trimming removed 5 bases from V and 4 bases from J; junction bases left unmatched: 12. CDR3 sequence: CASSLLRDRYADTQYF. CDR3 DNA: TGTGCCAGCAGCCTACTTAGGGACAGATACGCAGATACGCAGTATTTT.

This clonotype came up a few times. The chain recombines TRBV6-5 with TRBJ2-7; D is perhaps TRBD2 (5 bases). The length of the CDR3 is 14 residues. Trimming left V 0 bases short and J 12 bases short, with 18 bases between. Germline values: CDR1 MNHEY, CDR2 SVGAGI. The CDR3 nucleotides read TGTGCCAGCAGTTACTCGTCCCTAGCTCAGAGGCGGTACTTC. As protein: CASSYSSLAQRRYF.

This clonotype was seen a handful of times. V and J are TRBV6-5 and TRBJ1-6; tentatively, D is TRBD1 (5 bases). This CDR3 region has 15 residues. V gave up 8 bases and J gave up 0 bases, with 11 bases separating them. CDR1 and CDR2 (germline): MNHEY, SVGAGI. The CDR3 DNA reads as TGTGCCAGCCGGGGCGCGAGCTCCTATAATTCACCCCTCCACTTT. Translation: CASRGASSYNSPLHF.

CDR3 sequence reads: CASRLGTPSNQPQHF. The CDR3 DNA reads TGTGCCAGCAGGCTAGGGACGCCAAGCAATCAGCCCCAGCATTTT. This rearrangement joins TRBV6-1 to TRBJ1-5, with a possible D match to TRBD1 (5 bases). The CDR3 is made up of 15 amino acids. Germline V gene data show CDR1 as MNHNS and CDR2 as SASEGT. V lost 6 bases, J lost 1 base, and 13 bases lay in between.

This clonotype occurred many times. The rearrangement joins TRBV20-1 to TRBJ2-7; D remains unclear. Trimming took 2 bases from V and 5 from J, leaving 7 bases between them. The CDR3 extends over 11 amino acids. The germline V gene encodes CDR1 DFQATT and CDR2 SNEGSKA (reference sequence). The CDR3: CSARRNDEQYF. CDR3 in DNA: TGCAGTGCTAGACGGAATGACGAGCAGTACTTC.